These 21 T cell receptor beta chains came from one sample sequenced in a study of cytomegalovirus exposure and HLA in healthy donors. The PCR had 60 Vbeta and 13 Jbeta primers. Assay: immunoSEQ multiplex PCR; the TCRdb copy retains only in-frame clones and omits some. The sample has approximately 150,000 clones; roughly 87% are singletons. The sequencing input was PBMCs. Every receptor here comes from a woman aged 40 to 50 in good health and CMV-seronegative.

The chain uses TRBV5-1 and TRBJ2-7, with 7 bases matching TRBD1. The CDR3 contains 14 residues. The V and J ends lost 4 bases and 4 bases, in that order; junction bases with no gene match: 8. Germline CDR1 reads SGHRS; CDR2 reads YFSETQ. Here the CDR3 reads CASSPGDRIYEQYF. CDR3 DNA: TGCGCCAGCAGCCCAGGGGACAGAATATACGAGCAGTACTTC.

This chain connects TRBV19 to TRBJ2-5; the D is unclear. This CDR3 has 13 amino acids. Trimming removed 3 bases at V and 5 bases at J, with 10 bases between. Germline V gene sequence: CDR1 LNHDA, CDR2 SQIVND (reference sequence). The CDR3: CASSMSRVETQYF. The CDR3 DNA sequence: TGTGCCAGTAGTATGTCTCGGGTGGAGACCCAGTACTTC.

This sequence joins TRBV21-1 and TRBJ2-2; the D segment call TRBD1 is taken from the table without a DNA check. TRBV21-1 represents a pseudogene. This CDR3 spans 17 amino acids. CDR3 in amino acids: CASSKVWLGQNTGELFF. CDR3 bases: TGTGCCAGCAGCAAAGTCTGGCTCGGACAGAACACCGGGGAGCTGTTTTTT.

This chain connects TRBV29-1 to TRBJ2-7; D possibly corresponds to TRBD1 (6 bases). With 2 bases removed from V and 0 bases from J, the gap between germline ends came to 14 bases. CDR1 and CDR2 (germline): SQVTM, ANQGSEA. The CDR3 is made up of 15 amino acids. The chain's CDR3 is CSVELLAGASYEQYF. CDR3 nucleotides: TGCAGCGTTGAATTGTTGGCAGGGGCCTCCTACGAGCAGTACTTC.

This chain joins TRBV13 and TRBJ2-1; 9 bases map to TRBD1. V lost 7 bases to trimming and J lost 4 bases; unmatched junction nucleotides: 8. Germline CDR1 reads PRHDT; CDR2 reads FYEKMQ (reference sequence). This CDR3 has 15 amino acids. CDR3 protein: CASIRRGQGYNEQFF. CDR3 coding DNA: TGTGCCAGCATCCGTAGGGGACAGGGTTACAATGAGCAGTTCTTC. The full variable domain, completed using reference TRBV13 and TRBJ2-1, is AAGVIQSPRHLIKEKRETATLKCYPIPRHDTVYWYQQGPGQDPQFLISFYEKMQSDKGSIPDRFSAQQFSDYHSELNMSSLELGDSALYFCASIRRGQGYNEQFFGPGTRLTVL.

This chain connects TRBV10-3 to TRBJ2-6; 9 nucleotides agree with TRBD2. The trim removed 5 bases at V and 0 bases at J, leaving 5 bases unmatched. Germline lookup yields CDR1 ENHRY and CDR2 SYGVKD. CDR3 length: 17 residues. This CDR3 is CAISTTSGNSGANVLTF. DNA of the CDR3: TGTGCCATCAGTACGACTAGCGGAAACTCTGGGGCCAACGTCCTGACTTTC.

The rearrangement links TRBV5-1 to TRBJ2-7; TRBD1 is a possible D gene (6 bases). Trimming removed 4 bases at V and 2 bases at J, with 10 bases between. This CDR3 spans 13 amino acids. CDR1 and CDR2 from the germline V gene are SGHRS and YFSETQ. CDR3 in amino acids: CASSRDTAYEQYF. The CDR3 nucleotides read TGCGCCAGCAGCCGGGACACCGCCTACGAGCAGTACTTC.

This clone was seen a handful of times. V and J are TRBV6-4 and TRBJ2-1; D may be TRBD2 (6 bases). CDR1 and CDR2 (germline): MRHNA, SNTAGT. The CDR3 contains 13 residues. V was trimmed by 10 bases and J by 4 bases, leaving 14 bases between them. CDR3 protein: CAKERVLYNEQFF. CDR3 bases: TGTGCCAAGGAGCGGGTTCTGTACAATGAGCAGTTCTTC.

The rearrangement uses TRBV10-3 and TRBJ2-3, with 7 bases lining up with TRBD2. The germline gives CDR1 ENHRY, CDR2 SYGVKD. V was clipped by 7 bases and J by 3 bases; unmatched bases: 4. This CDR3 region has 13 residues. The CDR3 DNA sequence: TGTGCCATCACAGGAGCGGGGACAGATACGCAGTATTTT. Its translation is CAITGAGTDTQYF.

The chain couples TRBV29-1 to TRBJ1-1; D unresolved. Trimming stripped 2 bases from V and 7 bases from J, with 14 bases between. Germline lookup yields CDR1 SQVTM and CDR2 ANQGSEA. This CDR3 comprises 13 residues. CDR3 bases: TGCAGCGTTGAATTGGGTGGTAGGAGTGAAGCTTTCTTT. It is translated as CSVELGGRSEAFF.

The V call is TRBV28, the J call TRBJ1-4, with 7 positions matching TRBD1. In germline, CDR1 is MDHEN, CDR2 SYDVKM. The CDR3 sequence is 15 residues long. The trim removed 5 bases at V and 7 bases at J, leaving 10 bases unmatched. The CDR3 sequence: CASSGGTAMGEKLFF. In DNA, the CDR3 is TGTGCCAGCAGTGGTGGGACAGCTATGGGTGAAAAACTGTTTTTT. Supplemented by reference TRBV28 and TRBJ1-4, the full variable domain reads DVKVTQSSRYLVKRTGEKVFLECVQDMDHENMFWYRQDPGLGLRLIYFSYDVKMKEKGDIPEGYSVSREKKERFSLILESASTNQTSMYLCASSGGTAMGEKLFFGSGTQLSVL.

The chain employs TRBV2 and TRBJ1-1; D gene unclear. There are 12 residues in the CDR3. CDR1 and CDR2 (germline): SNHLY, FYNNEI. V was cut by 8 bases and J by 1 base, with 8 bases left in between. The CDR3 loop reads CASGRGNTEAFF. The DNA of the CDR3 is TGTGCCAGCGGCAGAGGGAACACTGAAGCTTTCTTT. The variable domain in full, completed from reference TRBV2 and TRBJ1-1, reads EPEVTQTPSHQVTQMGQEVILRCVPISNHLYFYWYRQILGQKVEFLVSFYNNEISEKSEIFDDQFSVERPDGSNFTLKIRSTKLEDSAMYFCASGRGNTEAFFGQGTRLTVV.

This chain links TRBV6-1 with TRBJ2-5, with 8 bases that match TRBD2. This CDR3 contains 15 residues. J was trimmed by 5 bases and V by 8 bases; bases with no gene match: 13. Per germline, CDR1 MNHNS and CDR2 SASEGT. CDR3 sequence (DNA): TGTGCCAGCCAAGTAGCAGCGGGAGAATGGGAGACCCAGTACTTC. Translated, it gives CASQVAAGEWETQYF.

Regarding this clone: One end of the junction varies from germline; a read error may be responsible. The chain employs TRBV6-5 and TRBJ1-3; D might be TRBD1 (6 bases). Germline V gives CDR1 MNHEY, CDR2 SVGAGI. The CDR3 runs to 15 residues. This CDR3 is CASNYSQGAGNTIYF. The CDR3 DNA sequence: TGTGCCAGCAATTACTCACAGGGAGCTGGAAACACCATATATTTT.

V and J are TRBV5-4 and TRBJ2-1, with 10 bases identical to TRBD2. The V segment lost 4 bases and the J segment 6 bases; nucleotides outside the gene matches: 4. This CDR3 region has 14 residues. Germline V gene data show CDR1 as SGHNT and CDR2 as YYREEE (reference sequence). This CDR3 reads CASSPGLALNEQFF. CDR3 nucleotide sequence: TGTGCCAGCAGCCCGGGACTAGCGCTCAATGAGCAGTTCTTC.

Turning to this clone: The CDR3 does not end in the conserved phenylalanine or tryptophan, so this is likely a read error. The genes are TRBV10-3 and TRBJ1-1; D is ambiguous. The CDR3 runs to 15 residues. Trimming took off 1 base at V and 2 bases at J, with 11 bases between the two ends. The germline gives CDR1 ENHRY, CDR2 SYGVKD. The CDR3 sequence is CAISELVGRNTEAFS. The CDR3 bases are TGTGCCATCAGTGAGTTGGTAGGGAGAAACACTGAAGCTTTCTCT.

This chain links TRBV7-8 with TRBJ2-3, with 8 bases that match TRBD1. In germline, CDR1 is SGHVS, CDR2 FQNEAQ. The junction had 6 bases not matched to a gene; V was cut back by 4 bases and J by 3 bases. CDR3 size: 15 residues. DNA for the CDR3: TGTGCCAGCAGCTCACCGGGACAGGCAACAGATACGCAGTATTTT. Residues: CASSSPGQATDTQYF.

The V and J genes are TRBV21-1 and TRBJ2-2; the listed D gene, TRBD1, was not tested against the DNA. TRBV21-1 is marked as a pseudogene. There are 15 residues in the CDR3. The DNA of the CDR3 is TGTGCCAGCAGCAAGGACGGACAGGGGGCCGGGGAGCTGTTTTTT. This gives the protein CASSKDGQGAGELFF.

This clone appeared once. An end of the junction does not agree with germline; a read error may underlie this. Within the sample, other DNA sequences also encode this same CDR3. This chain links TRBV14 with TRBJ1-6; no clear D gene. The CDR3 is 15 residues long. Germline CDR1 SGHDN, CDR2 FVKESK. CDR3 in DNA: TGTGCCAGCAGCCAAGGAGCTGCCTATAATTCCCCCCTCCACTTT. As protein: CASSQGAAYNSPLHF.

J is TRBJ2-7 and V is TRBV7-3, with a weak D call TRBD1 (6 bases). This CDR3 region has 15 residues. Germline V lookup: CDR1 SGHTA, CDR2 FQGTGA. Trimming cost V 1 base and J 1 base, with 11 bases left between them. CDR3 nucleotide sequence: TGTGCCAGCAGCTTAATGTCAGGGGTTTCCTACGAGCAGTACTTC. As protein: CASSLMSGVSYEQYF.

This chain joins TRBV9 and TRBJ1-1; 7 positions agree with TRBD1. Germline CDR1 reads SGDLS; CDR2 reads YYNGEE. J gave up 2 bases and V 3 bases, and 4 bases lay outside the gene matches. The CDR3 is 14 amino acids. The CDR3: CASSAQGTNTEAFF. The CDR3 nucleotides are TGTGCCAGCAGCGCACAGGGGACCAACACTGAAGCTTTCTTT.